This T cell receptor beta chain was recorded in a study of cytomegalovirus exposure and HLA in healthy donors. Whole-study findings and limits: Across donors, sequencing depth was assumed by presence/absence analyses to be roughly uniform. Further analysis was carried out later, and it showed several of the most significant clusters appearing linked to common viral pathogens.

PCR was performed using 60 Vbeta and 13 Jbeta primers. In the source study's methods: An analysis performed later counted roughly 79 million unique TCR beta chains (roughly 9.9 million of them shared). Clones were sequenced by immunoSEQ multiplex PCR, and TCRdb holds only the in-frame ones, with some missing. The DNA was the basis for D and trimming; V, J and clone size are from that table. The data contain approximately 130,000 clones, 75% to 85% of them singletons. The CDR3 sequence is 14 residues long. Germline-derived CDR1 and CDR2 are SGHDT and YYEEEE. Unmatched junction bases numbered 2, after V lost 2 bases and J lost 4 bases. Concerning this clone: No antigen is known for it.

This clonotype was obtained from a man aged 50 to 60 in good health and CMV-seronegative. Sample: PBMCs. The chain is built from TRBV5-6 and TRBJ2-7, with 11 positions matching TRBD2. CDR3 DNA sequence: TGTGCCAGCAGCTTTTCTAGCGGGGGGTACGAGCAGTACTTC. Translating it yields CASSFSSGGYEQYF. The entire variable domain, with the rest obtained from reference TRBV5-6 and TRBJ2-7, is as follows: DAGVTQSPTHLIKTRGQQVTLRCSPKSGHDTVSWYQQALGQGPQFIFQYYEEEERQRGNFPDRFSGHQFPNYSSELNVNALLLGDSALYLCASSFSSGGYEQYFGPGTRLTVT.